Below are 15 T cell receptor beta chains sequenced from a single sample in a study of T cells in localized non-small cell lung cancer. Sequencing used immunoSEQ multiplex PCR; TCRdb keeps in-frame clones, though not all of them. This sample yields approximately 23,000 clones, of which around 87% are seen a single time; less than 7% belongs to the top ten. Sample: PBMCs, taken before any cancer treatment. The receptors here all came from a man aged 35-75 years with stage II lung adenocarcinoma.

The rearrangement uses TRBV5-1 and TRBJ2-1; 9 bases match TRBD2. Trimming cost V 7 bases and J 7 bases; bases outside gene matches: 9. From germline, CDR1 is SGHRS and CDR2 YFSETQ. This CDR3 spans 14 amino acids. The chain's CDR3 is CASHPVAGDNEQFF. The CDR3 nucleotides read TGCGCCAGCCACCCGGTAGCGGGAGATAATGAGCAGTTCTTC.

The genes are TRBV14 and TRBJ2-7; a weak D match, TRBD2 (6 bases). The CDR3 is 12 amino acids. Germline CDR1 reads SGHDN; CDR2 reads FVKESK. V shed 4 bases and J shed 7 bases, with 11 bases lying between them. CDR3 sequence reads: CASSPAAGEQYF. CDR3 nucleotide sequence: TGTGCCAGCAGCCCCGCCGCGGGGGAGCAGTACTTC.

J is TRBJ2-6 and V is TRBV1. TRBV1 is marked as a pseudogene. CDR3 length: 17 residues. In DNA, the CDR3 is TGCACCAGCAGGCTGGTGTGTGCACAAAGGCGGGCCAACGTCCTGACTTTC. Translating gives CTSRLVCAQRRANVLTF.

This clone was seen a handful of times. V usage is TRBV10-2 and J usage is TRBJ2-3; 8 bases are shared with TRBD2. Trimming cost V 8 bases and J 0 bases; bases outside gene matches: 13. Germline V gene data show CDR1 as WSHSY and CDR2 as SAAADI. This CDR3 spans 17 amino acids. CDR3 loop: CASQPELSGASTDTQYF. CDR3 nucleotide sequence: TGCGCCAGCCAACCAGAACTTAGCGGGGCTAGCACAGATACGCAGTATTTT.

The chain carries TRBV4-1 and TRBJ1-1, with 10 bases that match TRBD1. After removal of 1 base from V and 3 bases from J, the junction contained 2 bases not matched to a gene. Germline-derived CDR1 and CDR2 are MGHRA and YSYEKL. The CDR3 totals 15 residues. CDR3 DNA: TGCGCCAGCAGCCAAGCCGGGACAGGGGACACTGAAGCTTTCTTT. This sequence encodes CASSQAGTGDTEAFF.

The rearrangement joins TRBV6-1 to TRBJ2-1; tentatively, D is TRBD2 (5 bases). Germline assignment: CDR1 MNHNS and CDR2 SASEGT. CDR3 size: 13 residues. Trimming took off 1 base at V and 8 bases at J, with 9 bases between the two ends. This CDR3 is CASSEGGEDEQFF. DNA of the CDR3: TGTGCCAGCAGTGAAGGGGGAGAAGATGAGCAGTTCTTC.

J is TRBJ1-1 and V is TRBV28, with 9 bases identical to TRBD1. V shed 5 bases and J 11 bases; nucleotides not matched to a gene: 6. The CDR3 length is 12 residues. Per germline, CDR1 MDHEN and CDR2 SYDVKM. Written as DNA, the CDR3 is TGTGCCAGCAGTCCTACCGGGACAGGGGCTTTCTTT. It codes for CASSPTGTGAFF.

The chain carries TRBV18 and TRBJ2-3, with TRBD2 identical over 8 bases. The length of the CDR3 is 17 residues. Trimming cost V 3 bases and J 4 bases; bases outside gene matches: 12. CDR1 is KGHSH, CDR2 LQKENI, per germline. CDR3 sequence (DNA): TGTGCCAGCTCACCCGGCGCGGGAGGTGGTGGGGCAGATACGCAGTATTTT. It encodes CASSPGAGGGGADTQYF.

This rearrangement joins TRBV19 to TRBJ2-7; TRBD1 matches at 7 bases. The CDR3 has 13 residues. The junction had 2 bases not matched to a gene; V was cut back by 5 bases and J by 1 base. CDR1 is LNHDA, CDR2 SQIVND, per germline (reference sequence). The DNA for the CDR3 is TGTGCCAGTAGTTTGACAGGGTCCTACGAGCAGTACTTC. Its protein is CASSLTGSYEQYF.

V gene TRBV2 combines with J gene TRBJ2-1, with TRBD2 identical over 16 bases. The germline CDR1 and CDR2 sequences are SNHLY and FYNNEI. Losses at the gene ends were 5 bases for V and 7 bases for J; bases not matched to a gene: 5. This CDR3 region has 16 residues. The CDR3 loop is CASSPPGLAGGNEQFF. The DNA for the CDR3 is TGTGCCAGCAGTCCTCCGGGACTAGCGGGGGGGAATGAGCAGTTCTTC. Drawing the rest from reference TRBV2 and TRBJ2-1, the complete variable domain is EPEVTQTPSHQVTQMGQEVILRCVPISNHLYFYWYRQILGQKVEFLVSFYNNEISEKSEIFDDQFSVERPDGSNFTLKIRSTKLEDSAMYFCASSPPGLAGGNEQFFGPGTRLTVL.

The rearrangement joins TRBV27 to TRBJ2-3; 12 bases are shared with TRBD2. Trimming at V came to 3 bases and at J to 6 bases, leaving 22 bases not matched to a gene. The germline gives CDR1 MNHEY, CDR2 SMNVEV (reference sequence). This CDR3 region has 21 residues. The CDR3 region is CASSFPRLAGAPFLESDTQYF. The CDR3 bases are TGTGCCAGCAGTTTCCCTAGACTAGCGGGGGCACCCTTTCTAGAGTCGGATACGCAGTATTTT.

J is TRBJ1-1 and V is TRBV4-3; a weak D match, TRBD1 (6 bases). Germline CDR1 is LGHNA and CDR2 is YSLEER. Trimming removed 0 bases from V and 7 bases from J, with 12 bases in between. This CDR3 is built from 14 residues. The CDR3, as DNA: TGCGCCAGCAGCCAAGATCACCGAGGGGGTGAAGCTTTCTTT. This encodes CASSQDHRGGEAFF.

This chain uses TRBV6-5 with TRBJ1-1, with a tentative D call TRBD1 (5 bases). V was cut by 0 bases and J by 1 base, with 12 bases left in between. Germline assignment: CDR1 MNHEY and CDR2 SVGAGI. The CDR3 is 16 residues long. CDR3: CASSYSLSGGNTEAFF. CDR3 sequence (DNA): TGTGCCAGCAGTTACTCCCTTTCGGGGGGGAACACTGAAGCTTTCTTT.

The CDR3 reads CASSQDTTNEKLFF. For the CDR3, the DNA is TGTGCCAGCAGCCAGGACACTACTAATGAAAAACTGTTTTTT. The rearrangement links TRBV14 to TRBJ1-4; tentatively, D is TRBD1 (5 bases). CDR3 length: 14 amino acids. V lost 3 bases to trimming and J lost 2 bases, with 7 bases between them. Looked up from germline, CDR1 is SGHDN and CDR2 is FVKESK.

The J gene is TRBJ1-1, the V gene TRBV7-2; 7 nucleotides match TRBD1. This CDR3 is built from 12 residues. Germline V gives CDR1 SGHTA, CDR2 FQGNSA. The V and J ends lost 5 bases and 11 bases, in that order; junction bases with no gene match: 8. CDR3 coding DNA: TGTGCCAGCAGCGCCGACAGGGCGTGGGCTTTCTTT. The encoded protein is CASSADRAWAFF.